The 8 T cell receptor beta chains below were found in one sample sequenced in a study of T cell responses to AZD1222 COVID-19 vaccine. Using immunoSEQ multiplex PCR, the repertoire was profiled, and TCRdb retains in-frame clones only, with some absent. The table has about 120,000 clones, 88% seen once. Sequencing used peripheral blood, obtained 28 days after the second AZD1222 dose. The receptors stem from an adult who received the AZD1222 COVID-19 vaccine.

The gene calls are TRBV18 and TRBJ2-7, with D perhaps TRBD1 or TRBD2 (6 bases each). V was shortened by 5 bases and J by 0 bases, with 11 bases between the two germline ends. The CDR3 runs 14 residues. Germline V gives CDR1 KGHSH, CDR2 LQKENI. The CDR3 region has the DNA TGTGCCAGCTCATCAGGGGACTTCTCCTACGAGCAGTACTTC. It yields the protein CASSSGDFSYEQYF.

The chain couples TRBV5-5 to TRBJ1-5, with TRBD1 matching over 7 bases. Germline CDR1 and CDR2: SGHKS and YYEKEE (reference sequence). The CDR3 loop spans 13 amino acids. With V trimmed by 4 bases and J by 7 bases, 5 bases remained unmatched. CDR3: CASSTQGDQPQHF. The CDR3 DNA reads as TGTGCCAGCAGCACTCAGGGGGACCAGCCCCAGCATTTT.

The rearrangement joins TRBV6-5 to TRBJ2-3; D is uncertain. CDR3 length equals 14 residues. V lost 6 bases and J 4 bases, leaving 14 bases between the germline ends. Germline assignment: CDR1 MNHEY and CDR2 SVGAGI. CDR3 in DNA: TGTGCCAGCAGACAGACATACACAGCAGATACGCAGTATTTT. Protein sequence: CASRQTYTADTQYF.

The chain has TRBV7-9 and TRBJ1-4; D is unclear. The CDR3 is 15 amino acids. Germline-derived CDR1 and CDR2 are SEHNR and FQNEAQ (reference sequence). The V end was cut by 5 bases, the J end by 2 bases, with 12 bases between. CDR3 nucleotide sequence: TGTGCCAGCAGCAAAGTCCCCCTGACTAATGAAAAACTGTTTTTT. Protein sequence: CASSKVPLTNEKLFF.

The chain couples TRBV19 to TRBJ2-2; D unclear. The CDR3 has 15 amino acids. Per the germline V gene, CDR1 is LNHDA and CDR2 is SQIVND (reference sequence). Trimming removed 3 bases from V and 6 bases from J, with 14 bases in between. CDR3 sequence (DNA): TGTGCCAGTAGTATCTCCGCCTTCACCGCCGGGGAGCTGTTTTTT. Its protein is CASSISAFTAGELFF. Full variable domain (outside the CDR3, taken from reference TRBV19 and TRBJ2-2): DGGITQSPKYLFRKEGQNVTLSCEQNLNHDAMYWYRQDPGQGLRLIYYSQIVNDFQKGDIAEGYSVSREKKESFPLTVTSAQKNPTAFYLCASSISAFTAGELFFGEGSRLTVL.

The chain has TRBV7-2 and TRBJ1-5, with D tentatively TRBD1 (6 bases). V was cut by 5 bases and J by 3 bases, with 17 bases left in between. Germline CDR1 reads SGHTA; CDR2 reads FQGNSA. This CDR3 contains 16 residues. The CDR3 spells CASSPLGDNNNQPQHF. In DNA, the CDR3 is TGTGCCAGCAGCCCCCTCGGGGACAACAACAATCAGCCCCAGCATTTT. Filled out from reference TRBV7-2 and TRBJ1-5, the complete variable domain reads GAGVSQSPSNKVTEKGKDVELRCDPISGHTALYWYRQSLGQGLEFLIYFQGNSAPDKSGLPSDRFSAERTGGSVSTLTIQRTQQEDSAVYLCASSPLGDNNNQPQHFGDGTRLSIL.

The J gene is TRBJ1-4, the V gene TRBV19; TRBD1 might be the D (5 bases). This CDR3 is 15 amino acids long. V lost 6 bases, J lost 5 bases, and 16 bases lay in between. In germline, CDR1 is LNHDA, CDR2 SQIVND (reference sequence). The CDR3 reads CASRSSGTGNEKLFF. CDR3 coding DNA: TGTGCCAGTAGGAGTTCCGGGACTGGGAATGAAAAACTGTTTTTT.

The chain carries TRBV6-2 or TRBV6-3 and TRBJ2-3, with D maybe TRBD1 (5 bases). The CDR3 is 14 residues long. Germline V gene sequence: CDR1 MNHEY, CDR2 SVGEGT. The germline V and J ends were trimmed by 4 bases and 4 bases, with 12 bases remaining between them. The CDR3 DNA follows: TGTGCCAGCAGTTCTCAGGGCCCGGCAGATACGCAGTATTTT. It is translated as CASSSQGPADTQYF.